These T cell receptor beta chains were read from a single sample in a study of T cells in Graves' hyperthyroidism and ophthalmopathy. TCRdb reanalysed the multiplex PCR reads using MiXCR and keeps one entry per CDR3 protein. This sample has around 600,000 distinct CDR3 sequences, with approximately 15% found just once. The sequenced sample consisted of blood. Receptors were obtained from a young woman with Graves' ophthalmopathy. Each CDR3 is given with its conserved first and last residue. The order of the fields is V gene, J gene, clone size, D gene, CDR3 protein, CDR3 DNA. D genes are given only for firm matches. Rows may omit the clone size; those that give it use once, few, many or a size class.

V: TRBV5-6
J: TRBJ1-1
size: few
D: TRBD1
CDR3: CASSRGQGRGEAFF
DNA: TGTGCCAGCAGCAGGGGACAGGGGAGGGGTGAAGCTTTCTTT

V: TRBV19
J: TRBJ2-1
size: .
D: TRBD2
CDR3: CASSMAAGVYNEQFF
DNA: TGTGCCAGTAGTATGGCAGCGGGAGTATACAATGAGCAGTTCTTC

V: TRBV28
J: TRBJ2-3
size: many
D: TRBD2
CDR3: CASSLNTLLAGGTGTQYF
DNA: TGTGCCAGCAGTTTAAACACCCTCCTAGCGGGAGGGACGGGTACGCAGTATTTT

V: TRBV9
J: TRBJ2-5
size: few
D: .
CDR3: CASSDLAEYQETQYF
DNA: TGTGCCAGCAGCGATTTAGCGGAGTACCAAGAGACCCAGTACTTC

V: TRBV12-3/TRBV12-4
J: TRBJ2-4
size: .
D: .
CDR3: CASRNRQSTKNIQYF
DNA: TGTGCCAGCAGAAATCGCCAGTCGACCAAAAACATTCAGTACTTC

V: TRBV25-1
J: TRBJ2-1
size: .
D: TRBD1
CDR3: CASSEPHRTGGNNEQFF
DNA: TGTGCCAGCAGTGAACCCCATAGGACAGGGGGTAACAATGAGCAGTTCTTC

V: TRBV19
J: TRBJ2-3
size: .
D: .
CDR3: CASSIVVRGDTQYF
DNA: TGTGCCAGTAGTATAGTGGTCCGCGGGGATACGCAGTATTTT

V: TRBV7-9
J: TRBJ2-1
size: many
D: TRBD1
CDR3: CASSFTGESEQFF
DNA: TGTGCCAGCAGCTTTACAGGGGAGAGTGAGCAGTTCTTC

V: TRBV7-6
J: TRBJ1-6
size: .
D: .
CDR3: CASSRATGGYSPLHF
DNA: TGTGCCAGCAGTCGGGCGACAGGAGGCTATTCACCCCTCCACTTT

V: TRBV5-1
J: TRBJ2-7
size: many
D: .
CDR3: CASSAGTLRDISYEQYF
DNA: TGCGCCAGCAGCGCCGGAACCCTACGGGACATCTCCTACGAGCAGTACTTC

V: TRBV30
J: TRBJ2-7
size: many
D: .
CDR3: CAWIPSTVYYEQYF
DNA: TGTGCCTGGATCCCTAGCACGGTCTACTACGAGCAGTACTTC

V: TRBV4-2
J: TRBJ2-7
size: few
D: TRBD2
CDR3: CASSQAGSAGGFSYEQYF
DNA: TGTGCCAGCAGCCAAGCGGGTTCGGCGGGGGGATTCTCCTACGAGCAGTACTTC

V: TRBV6-5
J: TRBJ2-3
size: many
D: .
CDR3: CASSYSAGSTDTQYF
DNA: TGTGCCAGCAGTTACTCGGCGGGGAGCACAGATACGCAGTATTTT

V: TRBV27
J: TRBJ1-4
size: .
D: .
CDR3: CASSVHRDANEKLFF
DNA: TGTGCCAGCAGTGTGCACAGGGATGCTAATGAAAAACTGTTTTTT

V: TRBV24-1
J: TRBJ2-1
size: many
D: .
CDR3: CATSDFQTSSSGNEQFF
DNA: TGTGCCACCAGTGATTTCCAGACTAGTTCGTCCGGCAATGAGCAGTTCTTC

V: TRBV20-1
J: TRBJ2-3
size: many
D: .
CDR3: CSARSGVGTDTQYF
DNA: TGCAGTGCTAGATCCGGGGTCGGCACAGATACGCAGTATTTT

V: TRBV5-1
J: TRBJ1-2
size: .
D: .
CDR3: CASSLDRIHPNYGYTF
DNA: TGCGCCAGCAGCTTGGATAGGATTCACCCTAACTATGGCTACACCTTC

V: TRBV28
J: TRBJ2-1
size: many
D: TRBD2
CDR3: CASSLGTSAFNEQFF
DNA: TGTGCCAGCAGTTTAGGGACTAGCGCCTTCAATGAGCAGTTCTTC

V: TRBV4-1
J: TRBJ2-2
size: .
D: TRBD2
CDR3: CASSLAACAGGPRRSTGELFF
DNA: TGCGCCAGCAGCCTCGCCGCCTGTGCGGGAGGGCCGCGTCGGAGCACCGGGGAGCTGTTTTTT

V: TRBV19
J: TRBJ2-3
size: .
D: TRBD2
CDR3: CASSPGLAGVGTQYF
DNA: TGTGCCAGTAGTCCTGGACTAGCGGGAGTTGGTACGCAGTATTTT

V: TRBV19
J: TRBJ1-2
size: .
D: .
CDR3: CASSIPGNYGYTF
DNA: TGTGCCAGTAGTATCCCAGGAAACTATGGCTACACCTTC

V: TRBV6-1
J: TRBJ2-1
size: many
D: TRBD2
CDR3: CASRITGASGNAYNEQFF
DNA: TGTGCCAGCAGAATTACCGGGGCTAGCGGGAATGCCTACAATGAGCAGTTCTTC

V: TRBV9
J: TRBJ2-7
size: .
D: .
CDR3: CASSVEQGGNEQYF
DNA: TGTGCCAGCAGCGTAGAGCAGGGAGGCAACGAGCAGTACTTC

V: TRBV20-1
J: TRBJ1-1
size: many
D: .
CDR3: CSALDGSNTEAFF
DNA: TGCAGTGCTTTGGACGGCTCGAACACTGAAGCTTTCTTT

V: TRBV9
J: TRBJ2-1
size: .
D: TRBD2
CDR3: CASSADTSLAGGPYYEQFF
DNA: TGTGCCAGCAGCGCCGACACATCACTAGCGGGAGGGCCTTATTATGAGCAGTTCTTC

V: TRBV10-3
J: TRBJ1-1
size: many
D: TRBD1
CDR3: CAISGTGLLSNTEAFF
DNA: TGTGCCATCAGTGGGACAGGTCTTCTCTCGAACACTGAAGCTTTCTTT

V: TRBV11-2
J: TRBJ2-1
size: .
D: TRBD2
CDR3: CASSPGSGRACSNEQFF
DNA: TGTGCCAGCAGCCCCGGGAGCGGGAGGGCCTGTTCCAATGAGCAGTTCTTC

V: TRBV12-3/TRBV12-4
J: TRBJ1-2
size: few
D: .
CDR3: CASSLSAAYGYTF
DNA: TGTGCCAGCAGTTTATCGGCAGCCTATGGCTACACCTTC

V: TRBV6-5
J: TRBJ1-6
size: .
D: .
CDR3: CASSYSIGPRNSPLHF
DNA: TGTGCCAGCAGTTACTCGATAGGGCCTAGGAATTCACCCCTCCACTTT

V: TRBV7-2
J: TRBJ2-7
size: many
D: TRBD1
CDR3: CASSSHGQGLREQYF
DNA: TGTGCCAGCAGCTCACACGGACAGGGGTTGAGGGAGCAGTACTTC